These 6 T cell receptor beta chains were all obtained from the same sample, sequenced in a study of blood T cell repertoires in COVID-19. Here immunoSEQ multiplex PCR was the method, and the copy in TCRdb shows in-frame clones only, minus some. Counted here are 60,000 to 80,000 clones, 70% to 90% occurring once; the ten biggest clones make up roughly 20%. The source material was peripheral blood. Every receptor here comes from a man aged 50 to 60 with acute or convalescent COVID-19.

The chain uses TRBV19 and TRBJ1-1; 7 nucleotides match TRBD1. CDR3 size: 15 residues. V was clipped by 4 bases and J by 8 bases; unmatched bases: 13. Germline V gives CDR1 LNHDA, CDR2 SQIVND (reference sequence). CDR3 sequence (DNA): TGTGCCAGTAGTACCACAGGGGACGGAGGTGCGGAAGCTTTCTTT. It codes for CASSTTGDGGAEAFF.

V gene TRBV30 combines with J gene TRBJ2-2; D possibly corresponds to TRBD2 (6 bases). The CDR3 consists of 13 residues. The ends were cut back, 3 bases at V and 4 bases at J, with 9 bases in the middle. From germline, CDR1 is GTSNPN and CDR2 SVGIG (reference sequence). In DNA form, the CDR3 reads TGTGCCTGGAGCCCCGGGGGCACCGGGGAGCTGTTTTTT. Amino acid sequence: CAWSPGGTGELFF. The variable domain in full, with the rest retrieved from reference TRBV30 and TRBJ2-2, is SQTIHQWPATLVQPVGSPLSLECTVEGTSNPNLYWYRQAAGRGLQLLFYSVGIGQISSEVPQNLSASRPQDRQFILSSKKLLLSDSGFYLCAWSPGGTGELFFGEGSRLTVL.

The chain has TRBV5-1 and TRBJ2-7; a possible D gene is TRBD2 (5 bases). V lost 7 bases and J 7 bases, leaving 12 bases between the germline ends. CDR3 size: 11 residues. Germline values: CDR1 SGHRS, CDR2 YFSETQ. CDR3: CASRTGWEQYF. The CDR3 nucleotides read TGCGCCAGCCGGACGGGGTGGGAGCAGTACTTC.

The rearrangement joins TRBV12-3 or TRBV12-4 to TRBJ1-2, with 7 positions matching TRBD1. After removal of 6 bases from V and 8 bases from J, the junction contained 6 bases not matched to a gene. The CDR3 covers 12 residues. CDR3 coding DNA: TGTGCCAGCAGCGACAGGGTGGAAGGCTACACCTTC. Residues: CASSDRVEGYTF.

The table lists this clone with a count of one. This rearrangement joins TRBV7-9 to TRBJ1-4; 7 nucleotides align to TRBD1. CDR1 SEHNR and CDR2 FQNEAQ come from the germline V gene (reference sequence). The CDR3 is made up of 16 amino acids. After removal of 1 base from V and 8 bases from J, the junction contained 10 bases not matched to a gene. The CDR3 sequence: CASSLDRTGVGEKLFF. In DNA, the CDR3 is TGTGCCAGCAGCTTAGATCGTACAGGGGTTGGGGAAAAACTGTTTTTT. The complete variable domain, with remaining parts taken from reference TRBV7-9 and TRBJ1-4, reads DTGVSQNPRHKITKRGQNVTFRCDPISEHNRLYWYRQTLGQGPEFLTYFQNEAQLEKSRLLSDRFSAERPKGSFSTLEIQRTEQGDSAMYLCASSLDRTGVGEKLFFGSGTQLSVL.

The chain recombines TRBV5-5 with TRBJ2-3, with a weak D call TRBD1 (6 bases). Trimming took 0 bases from V and 2 from J, leaving 13 bases between them. Germline assignment: CDR1 SGHKS and CDR2 YYEKEE (reference sequence). The CDR3 is 16 amino acids. As DNA, the CDR3 is TGTGCCAGCAGCTTGGGTCCAGGGGCGATCACAGATACGCAGTATTTT. Protein: CASSLGPGAITDTQYF.